The 21 T cell receptor beta chains below come from one sample, sequenced in a study of breast tumors, draining lymph nodes, adjacent tissues (dated by TCRdb to between 2015 and 2016). Libraries were prepared through multiplex PCR. Sequencing used an Illumina HiSeq 2000. TCRdb itself trimmed the public reads at Q25 with fastp, ran MiXCR and retained productive beta chains. Each CDR3 protein appears once, grouped with its most common genes and DNA. The sample table contains over 250,000 distinct CDR3 sequences; only one count was recorded for about 33% of them. The top ten constitute under 1.2% of the sample. Lymph node samples came from the axillary draining lymph nodes of breast cancer patients. The sequencing input was axillary lymph node tissue. Receptors were obtained from a female donor with breast cancer. Some clones in this sample may be carry-over from other donors' samples.

This clonotype was detected many times. The J gene is TRBJ2-3, the V gene TRBV10-2, with 10 bases matching TRBD2. Germline CDR1 WSHSY, CDR2 SAAADI. CDR3 length: 14 residues. V lost 6 bases, J lost 3 bases, and 3 bases stayed unmatched. The CDR3 DNA reads TGCGCCAGCAGGGGACTAGCGCAGACAGATACGCAGTATTTT. As protein: CASRGLAQTDTQYF.

The J gene is TRBJ2-5, the V gene TRBV5-6, with D perhaps matching TRBD2 (6 bases). CDR3 length: 16 residues. Germline loops: CDR1 SGHDT, CDR2 YYEEEE. V lost 3 bases, J lost 4 bases, and 19 bases lay in between. In DNA, the CDR3 is TGTGCCAGCAGCTCCGCCTCCGGGGCGGGACGAGAGACCCAGTACTTC. It translates to CASSSASGAGRETQYF.

This clonotype came up many times. The CDR3 loop is CASSQGGQGYEQYF. Here the CDR3 DNA reads TGTGCCAGCAGCCAAGGAGGACAGGGCTACGAGCAGTACTTC. The chain employs TRBV3-1 and TRBJ2-7; 8 nucleotides line up with TRBD1. V lost 1 base to trimming and J lost 3 bases; unmatched junction nucleotides: 2. CDR1 and CDR2 (germline): LGHDT, YNNKEL (reference sequence). CDR3 length equals 14 residues.

Comment on this clonotype: This sequence may be a read error, since a much larger clone differs from it by one base. The chain is built from TRBV20-1 and TRBJ1-2; the match to TRBD1 covers 9 bases. Germline V gene data show CDR1 as DFQATT and CDR2 as SNEGSKA (reference sequence). The CDR3 consists of 17 residues. The CDR3 DNA reads as TGCAGTGCTAGAGACCCGAAAACTACAGGGGGCAGCTATGCCTACACCTTC. Amino acids: CSARDPKTTGGSYAYTF.

The table lists this clonotype with many counts. The chain is built from TRBV6-2 or TRBV6-3 and TRBJ2-3; tentatively, D is TRBD2 (5 bases). Germline CDR1 is MNHEY and CDR2 is SVGEGT. This CDR3 contains 15 residues. V lost 2 bases and J 2 bases, leaving 11 bases between the germline ends. The CDR3 protein is CASSYRARDTDTQYF. DNA of the CDR3: TGTGCCAGCAGTTACAGGGCGAGGGACACAGATACGCAGTATTTT.

This clonotype was seen ten or more times. This chain uses TRBV19 with TRBJ2-3, with 8 bases aligning to TRBD2. The J segment lost 5 bases and the V segment lost 7 bases, leaving 14 bases of the junction unmatched. This CDR3 spans 16 amino acids. The germline CDR1 and CDR2 sequences are LNHDA and SQIVND (reference sequence). CDR3 DNA: TGTGCCAGTAACGGGAGGATAGCGGGACTTGGAGATACGCAGTATTTT. Translation gives CASNGRIAGLGDTQYF.

This clonotype has ten or more counts. This rearrangement joins TRBV4-1 to TRBJ2-7, with TRBD2 matching over 14 bases. Germline CDR1 and CDR2: MGHRA and YSYEKL. The CDR3 is 14 residues long. Trimming cost V 4 bases and J 9 bases; bases outside gene matches: 5. The CDR3 DNA reads TGCGCCAGCAGCCTATCCGGGACTAGCGGGAGGCAGTACTTC. Translated: CASSLSGTSGRQYF.

This clonotype occurred many times. The CDR3 DNA sequence: TGCAGCGTTGAGGCAGGGGGGAACACTGAAGCTTTCTTT. Its translation is CSVEAGGNTEAFF. V usage is TRBV29-1 and J usage is TRBJ1-1; TRBD1 agrees at 7 bases. The CDR3 loop spans 13 amino acids. CDR1 is SQVTM, CDR2 ANQGSEA, per germline. Trimming cost V 3 bases and J 1 base; bases outside gene matches: 2.

This clonotype was counted ten times or more. The chain recombines TRBV20-1 with TRBJ2-1; the D gene is possibly TRBD2 (5 bases). V was cut by 0 bases and J by 0 bases, with 9 bases left in between. CDR3 size: 15 residues. CDR1 is DFQATT and CDR2 is SNEGSKA in the germline V gene (reference sequence). The CDR3 DNA reads as TGCAGTGCTAGAGAGTTAGCGAGCTCCTACAATGAGCAGTTCTTC. The encoded protein is CSARELASSYNEQFF.

This clonotype showed up many times. The chain uses TRBV20-1 and TRBJ2-2, with a possible D match to TRBD2 (6 bases). CDR1 is DFQATT, CDR2 SNEGSKA, per germline (reference sequence). This CDR3 spans 16 amino acids. V shed 6 bases and J shed 5 bases, with 22 bases lying between them. DNA of the CDR3: TGCAGTGCCCCTGGGACTGGACGGGCATGGACCGGGGAGCTGTTTTTT. As protein: CSAPGTGRAWTGELFF.

This chain links TRBV6-2 or TRBV6-3 with TRBJ2-5; 8 nucleotides align to TRBD2. V was pared by 1 base and J by 4 bases, with 11 bases of the junction left unmatched. The CDR3 runs 17 residues. Germline V gene lookup returns CDR1 MNHEY and CDR2 SVGEGT. The CDR3 bases are TGTGCCAGCAGTTACTGGGTTCGAGCGGGAGTGGGAGAGACCCAGTACTTC. Translating it yields CASSYWVRAGVGETQYF.

This clonotype was seen many times. The J gene is TRBJ2-1, the V gene TRBV20-1; weak D call: TRBD2 (5 bases). Germline V lookup: CDR1 DFQATT, CDR2 SNEGSKA (reference sequence). V was clipped by 3 bases and J by 6 bases, with 9 bases between them. This CDR3 region has 12 residues. Here the CDR3 DNA reads TGCAGTGCTAGCCCGCTAGCCAATGAGCAGTTCTTC. Translated, it gives CSASPLANEQFF.

The genes are TRBV7-9 and TRBJ2-7, with TRBD1 matching 9 bases. The CDR3 contains 16 residues. The germline CDR1 and CDR2 sequences are SEHNR and FQNEAQ (reference sequence). V trimming: 6 bases; J trimming: 6 bases; junction bases outside the gene matches: 15. In DNA form, the CDR3 reads TGTGCCAGCAGTACGGCCGGGACAGGGATCTTCTCCGAGCAGTACTTC. Its translation: CASSTAGTGIFSEQYF.

The table lists this clonotype with many counts. This rearrangement joins TRBV7-2 to TRBJ2-7, with TRBD2 as a possible D gene (6 bases). The CDR3 is 12 amino acids. Trimming pared 2 bases from V and 6 bases from J, leaving 8 bases between. Per the germline V gene, CDR1 is SGHTA and CDR2 is FQGNSA. The CDR3 DNA follows: TGTGCCAGCAGCTTATTGGAGGGCGAGCAGTACTTC. It specifies CASSLLEGEQYF. Drawing the rest from reference TRBV7-2 and TRBJ2-7, the complete variable domain is GAGVSQSPSNKVTEKGKDVELRCDPISGHTALYWYRQSLGQGLEFLIYFQGNSAPDKSGLPSDRFSAERTGGSVSTLTIQRTQQEDSAVYLCASSLLEGEQYFGPGTRLTVT.

This clonotype was recorded at least ten times. The V gene is TRBV11-3, the J gene TRBJ2-1, with 9 bases lining up with TRBD2. Trimming at V came to 5 bases and at J to 2 bases, leaving 4 bases not matched to a gene. The germline V gene has CDR1 SGHNT and CDR2 YENEEA. The CDR3 runs to 15 residues. CDR3 DNA sequence: TGTGCCAGCAGCATAGCGGGAGCCACCTACAATGAGCAGTTCTTC. This encodes CASSIAGATYNEQFF.

This clonotype was observed at least ten times. The J gene is TRBJ2-3, the V gene TRBV12-5, with 9 bases lining up with TRBD1. This CDR3 region has 14 residues. CDR1 and CDR2 (germline): LGHNT, FRNRAP. J lost 5 bases, V lost 6 bases, and 6 bases had no gene match. The chain's CDR3 is CASGRTGEGDTQYF. CDR3 DNA sequence: TGTGCTAGTGGACGGACAGGGGAGGGAGATACGCAGTATTTT.

In the case of this clonotype: Being one base from a much bigger clone, this may be a read error. The rearrangement joins TRBV19 to TRBJ2-1; no definite D call. V lost 3 bases and J lost 5, with 8 bases in between. CDR1 is LNHDA and CDR2 is SQIVND in the germline V gene (reference sequence). The CDR3 sequence is 13 residues long. The CDR3 nucleotides are TGTGCCAGTAGTATTGACGGAAACAATGAGCAGTTCTTC. As protein: CASSIDGNNEQFF. Complete variable domain (other parts from reference TRBV19 and TRBJ2-1): DGGITQSPKYLFRKEGQNVTLSCEQNLNHDAMYWYRQDPGQGLRLIYYSQIVNDFQKGDIAEGYSVSREKKESFPLTVTSAQKNPTAFYLCASSIDGNNEQFFGPGTRLTVL.

V and J are TRBV12-3 or TRBV12-4 and TRBJ2-2, with 7 bases identical to TRBD1. V was pared by 3 bases and J by 5 bases, with 3 bases of the junction left unmatched. This CDR3 is 14 amino acids long. The CDR3 loop is CASSFLRGTGELFF. CDR3 sequence (DNA): TGTGCCAGCAGTTTCCTCAGGGGGACCGGGGAGCTGTTTTTT.

This clonotype was found many times. This chain joins TRBV15 and TRBJ1-6; D not certain. The CDR3 is 13 residues long. Trimming removed 0 bases at V and 10 bases at J, with 7 bases between. The germline CDR1 and CDR2 sequences are LNHNV and YYDKDF (reference sequence). CDR3 protein: CATSRDRGSPLHF. The CDR3 nucleotides read TGTGCCACCAGCAGAGATCGAGGGTCACCCCTCCACTTT.

As to this clonotype: A read error is possible here, since a much larger clone lies one base away. The V and J genes are TRBV20-1 and TRBJ2-7; D is possibly TRBD2 (6 bases). The CDR3 length is 15 residues. CDR1 and CDR2 from the germline V gene are DFQATT and SNEGSKA (reference sequence). The V gene lost 0 bases and the J gene lost 7 bases, with 19 bases spanning the gap. CDR3 loop: CSAREGSGAPGEQYF. For the CDR3, the DNA is TGCAGTGCTAGAGAGGGATCGGGAGCCCCGGGGGAGCAGTACTTC.

This clonotype was recorded at least ten times. The genes are TRBV30 and TRBJ1-5; 8 bases align to TRBD1. V lost 0 bases, J lost 4 bases, and 8 bases stayed unmatched. Per germline, CDR1 GTSNPN and CDR2 SVGIG (reference sequence). CDR3 length: 16 amino acids. CDR3 nucleotide sequence: TGTGCCTGGAGTGTCCAAGGACAGGGACGAAATCAGCCCCAGCATTTT. Its protein product is CAWSVQGQGRNQPQHF.